Shown below are 7 T cell receptor beta chains from a single sample sequenced in a study of blood T cells in healthy people across ages. A second PCR, run for about 6 to 11 cycles, used a sample-barcoded 5' primer plus a J-beta primer mix. TCRdb itself ran the 5' RACE reads through MiXCR, one entry per CDR3 protein. Of about 1,500,000 distinct CDR3 sequences listed, 42% are singletons. The sequenced sample was blood. The receptors shown here come from a woman aged 18-29 years in good health.

Relative to its sample, this clonotype is medium-sized. The chain links TRBV6-5 to TRBJ2-5, with D unresolved. V lost 6 bases and J lost 3, with 5 bases in between. The CDR3 has 11 residues. Germline assignment: CDR1 MNHEY and CDR2 SVGAGI. The CDR3 here is CASREEETQYF. The CDR3 nucleotides read TGTGCCAGCAGGGAAGAAGAGACCCAGTACTTC.

This chain links TRBV3-1 with TRBJ2-1, with TRBD2 matching over 11 bases. The CDR3 consists of 20 residues. The J segment lost 0 bases and the V segment lost 0 bases, leaving 10 bases of the junction unmatched. Germline V CDR1 and CDR2: LGHDT, YNNKEL (reference sequence). As DNA, the CDR3 is TGTGCCAGCAGCCAAGACAGCCTAGCGGGAGGTTCGGTCTCCTACAATGAGCAGTTCTTC. Translated: CASSQDSLAGGSVSYNEQFF.

This rearrangement joins TRBV20-1 to TRBJ1-4; D not resolved. The germline gives CDR1 DFQATT, CDR2 SNEGSKA (reference sequence). Trimming shortened V by 4 bases and J by 1 base, and 10 bases separated the two germline ends. This CDR3 spans 14 amino acids. CDR3 loop: CSAKITVTNEKLFF. CDR3 sequence (DNA): TGCAGTGCTAAAATAACAGTAACTAATGAAAAACTGTTTTTT.

The chain links TRBV7-9 to TRBJ1-4, with D perhaps matching TRBD1 (6 bases). Germline lookup yields CDR1 SEHNR and CDR2 FQNEAQ (reference sequence). The CDR3 length is 13 residues. V gave up 6 bases and J gave up 6 bases, with 11 bases separating them. CDR3 sequence (DNA): TGTGCCAGCAGAAGGGGGGGGCATGAAAAACTGTTTTTT. This translates into CASRRGGHEKLFF.

The J gene is TRBJ1-2, the V gene TRBV20-1; 7 bases are a match to TRBD1. There are 13 residues in the CDR3. V trimming: 3 bases; J trimming: 8 bases; junction bases outside the gene matches: 9. Germline V gene data show CDR1 as DFQATT and CDR2 as SNEGSKA (reference sequence). The CDR3 region has the DNA TGCAGTGCTAGCGGGGACAGACTCCACGGCTACACCTTC. This codes for CSASGDRLHGYTF.

This clonotype was seen a handful of times. V usage is TRBV6-1 and J usage is TRBJ2-1, with 8 nucleotides matching TRBD2. The V gene's germline CDR1 is MNHNS and CDR2 SASEGT. V gave up 9 bases and J gave up 4 bases; unmatched junction bases: 11. The CDR3 loop spans 15 amino acids. CDR3 sequence: CASDPPSGLYNEQFF. CDR3 DNA sequence: TGTGCCAGTGATCCCCCTAGCGGGTTATACAATGAGCAGTTCTTC.

The rearrangement uses TRBV2 and TRBJ2-1; 7 bases align to TRBD1. The germline V gene encodes CDR1 SNHLY and CDR2 FYNNEI. V was pared by 3 bases and J by 5 bases, with 1 base of the junction left unmatched. The CDR3 contains 13 residues. CDR3 residues: CASSEGQNNEQFF. For the CDR3, the DNA is TGTGCCAGCAGTGAGGGACAGAACAATGAGCAGTTCTTC.